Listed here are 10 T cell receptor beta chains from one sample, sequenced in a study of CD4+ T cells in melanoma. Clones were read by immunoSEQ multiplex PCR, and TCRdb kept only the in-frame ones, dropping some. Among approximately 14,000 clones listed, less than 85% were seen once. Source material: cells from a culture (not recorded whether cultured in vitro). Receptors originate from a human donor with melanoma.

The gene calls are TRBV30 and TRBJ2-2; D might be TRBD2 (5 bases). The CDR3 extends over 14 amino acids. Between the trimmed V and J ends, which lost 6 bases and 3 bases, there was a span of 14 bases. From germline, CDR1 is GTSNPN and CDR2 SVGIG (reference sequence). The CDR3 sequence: CACLTRGYTGELFF. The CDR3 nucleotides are TGTGCCTGCCTAACCCGGGGATACACCGGGGAGCTGTTTTTT.

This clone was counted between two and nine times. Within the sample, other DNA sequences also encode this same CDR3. CDR3 in amino acids: CASSQDTWVGRFNEKLFF. For the CDR3, the DNA is TGCGCCAGCAGCCAAGATACTTGGGTTGGAAGGTTTAATGAAAAACTGTTTTTT. The J gene is TRBJ1-4, the V gene TRBV4-1; D not certain. CDR3 length: 18 amino acids. Germline V gene lookup returns CDR1 MGHRA and CDR2 YSYEKL. Deletions cut 0 bases from V and 4 bases from J, with 18 bases between.

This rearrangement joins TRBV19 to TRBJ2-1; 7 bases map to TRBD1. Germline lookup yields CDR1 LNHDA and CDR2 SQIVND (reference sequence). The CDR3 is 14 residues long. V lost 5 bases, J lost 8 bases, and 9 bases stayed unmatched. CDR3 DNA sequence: TGTGCCAGTAGTTCAACCGACAGGGTCCATGAGCAGTTCTTC. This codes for CASSSTDRVHEQFF.

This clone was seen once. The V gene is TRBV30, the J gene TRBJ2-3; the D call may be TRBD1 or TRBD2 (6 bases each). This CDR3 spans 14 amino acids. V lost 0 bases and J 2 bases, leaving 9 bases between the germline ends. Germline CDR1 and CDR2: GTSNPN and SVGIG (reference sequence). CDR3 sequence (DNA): TGTGCCTGGAGTGTAGGGGGGTACACAGATACGCAGTATTTT. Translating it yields CAWSVGGYTDTQYF.

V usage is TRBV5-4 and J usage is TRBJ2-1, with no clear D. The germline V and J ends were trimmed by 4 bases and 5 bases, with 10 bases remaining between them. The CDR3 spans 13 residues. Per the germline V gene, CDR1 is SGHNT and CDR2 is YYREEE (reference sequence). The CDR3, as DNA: TGTGCCAGCAGCCGGGCGAGGAACAATGAGCAGTTCTTC. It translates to CASSRARNNEQFF.

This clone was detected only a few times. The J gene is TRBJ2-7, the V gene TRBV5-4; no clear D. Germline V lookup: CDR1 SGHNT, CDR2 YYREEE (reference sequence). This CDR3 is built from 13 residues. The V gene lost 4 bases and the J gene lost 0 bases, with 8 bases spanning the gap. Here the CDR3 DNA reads TGTGCCAGCAGCCCCTTCAGCTCCTACGAGCAGTACTTC. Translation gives CASSPFSSYEQYF.

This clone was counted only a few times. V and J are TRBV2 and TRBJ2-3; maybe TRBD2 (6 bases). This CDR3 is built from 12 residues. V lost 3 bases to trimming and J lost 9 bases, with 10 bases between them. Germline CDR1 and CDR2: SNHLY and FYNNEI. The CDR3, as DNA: TGTGCCAGCAGTGATTTCGGGGGAACGCAGTATTTT. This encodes CASSDFGGTQYF.

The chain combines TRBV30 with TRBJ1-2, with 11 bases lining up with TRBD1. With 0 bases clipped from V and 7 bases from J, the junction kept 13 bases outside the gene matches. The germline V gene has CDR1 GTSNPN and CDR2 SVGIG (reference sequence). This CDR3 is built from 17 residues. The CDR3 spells CAWSVKLPLDRGPGYTF. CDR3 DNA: TGTGCCTGGAGTGTAAAACTCCCCCTGGACAGGGGGCCTGGCTACACCTTC.

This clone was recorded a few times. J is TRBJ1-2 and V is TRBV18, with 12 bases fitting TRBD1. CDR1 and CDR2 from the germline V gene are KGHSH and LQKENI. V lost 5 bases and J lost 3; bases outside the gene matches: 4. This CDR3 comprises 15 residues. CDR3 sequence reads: CASSTGQGAYYGYTF. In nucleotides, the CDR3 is TGTGCCAGCTCAACGGGACAGGGGGCGTACTATGGCTACACCTTC.

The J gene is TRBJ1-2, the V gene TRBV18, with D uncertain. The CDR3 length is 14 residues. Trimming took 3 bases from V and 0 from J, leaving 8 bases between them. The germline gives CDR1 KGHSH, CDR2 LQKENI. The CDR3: CASSPGRSNYGYTF. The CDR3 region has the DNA TGTGCCAGCTCACCGGGGAGATCTAACTATGGCTACACCTTC.